This TCR beta chain was profiled in a study of shared clonotypes between healthy human individuals. Regarding the study as a whole: Naive subsets generally exceeded memory subsets in estimated richness.

Deep was the level at which the assay was run. Repertoires were generated with immunoSEQ multiplex PCR, while TCRdb's copy carries only in-frame clones and drops some. The sample shows roughly 1,600,000 clones, about 98.5% of them seen only once. The donor population consisted of healthy HIV-negative adults with no recent acute infections or vaccinations. CDR1 and CDR2 from the germline V gene are SGDLS and YYNGEE. J was trimmed by 6 bases and V by 0 bases; bases with no gene match: 6. The CDR3 runs to 15 residues. Concerning this clone itself: Its target is not known.

The chain has TRBV9 and TRBJ2-1; TRBD2 matches at 7 bases. Sequencing used naive CD4+ T cells sorted from blood. Noted subset: CD45RA+ positively selected. This clonotype was obtained from a man younger than 40 in good health. The CDR3 nucleotides read TGTGCCAGCAGCGTAGAGGCGGGAGTGGGCAATGAGCAGTTCTTC. Its protein is CASSVEAGVGNEQFF.